Following are 2 T cell receptor beta chains from one sample sequenced in a study of blood T cell repertoires in COVID-19. This table comes from immunoSEQ multiplex PCR, and its TCRdb copy is limited to in-frame clones, with some not included. The table records about 190,000 clones, about nine tenths of them present only once. Material for sequencing was peripheral blood. The receptors shown here come from an older man with active or convalescent COVID-19.

This chain connects TRBV7-9 to TRBJ1-2; D perhaps matches TRBD1 (6 bases). The CDR3 has 13 amino acids. Trimming cost V 5 bases and J 8 bases, with 15 bases left between them. In germline, CDR1 is SEHNR, CDR2 FQNEAQ (reference sequence). The CDR3 loop reads CASSALGGKGYTF. The DNA of the CDR3 is TGTGCCAGCAGCGCACTAGGGGGTAAAGGCTACACCTTC.

This clone was observed a single time. The chain links TRBV9 to TRBJ1-3; 10 nucleotides match TRBD1. V was pared by 0 bases and J by 0 bases, with 6 bases of the junction left unmatched. Germline CDR1 and CDR2: SGDLS and YYNGEE. The CDR3 runs 18 residues. The CDR3 DNA follows: TGTGCCAGCAGCGTAGGTGGGACAGGGGTCCGCTCTGGAAACACCATATATTTT. This translates into CASSVGGTGVRSGNTIYF.